This T cell receptor (beta chain) derives from a study of shared clonotypes between healthy human individuals (dated by TCRdb to 2018 to 2021). Study-level background: The cohort comprised a couple of women and a few men aged 18 to 49 years. For each donor, three plates each were used for CD4 naive and CD4 memory, two plates were used for CD8 naive, and one plate was used for CD8 memory. Blood TCR repertoires of about 5 healthy adults were deeply sequenced to estimate repertoire size and the extent of clonotype sharing between individuals. To increase sequencing depth and limit assay-specific biases, different laboratories used diverse techniques to prepare libraries and sequence TCR repertoires. Per donor, leukapheresis produced somewhere between about 0.9 and 9.5 billion PBMCs.

Using the deep immunoSEQ assay, multiplex PCR amplified TCR CDR3 regions from genomic DNA. Extracted genomic DNA from each cell subset was spread evenly across all wells of several immunoSEQ 96-well plates, with each plate serving as a replicate. Each replicate PCR for sorted subsets received around 210 ng genomic DNA, equal to around 32,000 T cell genomes. The purified libraries were quantified using a Qubit 3.0 fluorometer, sized with a Bioanalyzer 2100, and then quantified again using the KAPA Library Quantification kit. A separate single-read 150-cycle Illumina NextSeq 550 flow cell was used to sequence each immunoSEQ 96-well plate. In the authors' own workflow: Because only junctional sequences without quality scores were contained in the immunoSEQ output, filtering matching that applied to full-length reads could not be performed. Sequences were annotated with PyIR, a Python wrapper for IgBLAST v1.9, and V/J genes and CDR3 were assigned using IMGT germline references. Any read was removed if the V/J assignment was weak (E-value above 1e-6), the CDR3 was missing, or the read contained stop codons, out-of-frame junctions, or ambiguous translated residues. V3J clonotypes were defined as sequences sharing the same inferred V gene, J gene, and CDR3 amino acid sequence. Percentage overlap between repertoires was calculated by dividing the number of shared unique clonotypes by the size of the smaller repertoire. RTK rarefaction, the Chao1 estimator, and Recon v2.1 estimates of unobserved clonotypes were used to assess repertoire richness. For all TCRbeta clonotypes obtained by the gDNA method from a few donors, generation probabilities were computed with OLGA. Sourced from immuneACCESS, this table was stored by TCRdb with only in-frame sequences that have V and J called. A share of the clones is absent; for the studies checked, an unresolved V gene accounts for under half, and the remainder has no known explanation. The D gene and trimming were derived from the DNA, and the V and J assignments and clone size from that table. The sample yields 300,000 or so clones; about 74% were counted once. The top ten constitute 10% of the sample.

Details on this clone: Its recognized antigen is unknown. No per-base quality is available; no much larger clone lies one base away.

The full study reports these points: Sharing across a few donors was observed for approximately 4.6% of naive CD4, over 3% of naive CD8, over 2% of memory CD4, and roughly 0.4% of memory CD8 clonotypes. Larger estimated clonotype richness was generally found for naive subsets than for memory subsets. Pairwise subsampling led to the expectation that sequencing depth would affect the degree of clonotype sharing among donors. Because the study included a small number of donors, the genetic and exposure-history diversity represented was limited. Sampling was limited to blood, and TCR repertoires in tissue likely differ from TCR repertoires in blood. Incomplete sequencing was indicated by rarefaction of sorted-subset datasets, despite the large sequencing depth. Compared with non-shared clonotypes, clonotypes shared by all four sorted-subset donors had higher generation probabilities.

Healthy HIV-negative adults with no recently reported acute infections or vaccinations were included as donors. Every donor was a Caucasian adult residing in Nashville, Tennessee, USA. CD4+ T cells were enriched by magnetic negative selection, after which naive cells were positively selected on CD45RA and the negative fraction was taken as the memory subset. Blood was collected by leukapheresis, and PBMCs were isolated by Ficoll-Histopaque density gradient centrifugation and then cryopreserved in liquid nitrogen vapor phase. Purity and quantity of every magnetically sorted T cell population were checked by analytical flow cytometry. From each sorted fraction, genomic DNA was isolated and quantified by UV absorbance on a Nanodrop 2000c. The TCR originated in a man between 25 and 39 years old in good health. Material for sequencing was memory CD4+ T cells sorted from blood. The cell subset or site label corresponds to: CD45RA-negative fraction.

The CDR3 region reads CASSVTAGGTTDTQYF. The nucleotide sequence is TGTGCCAGCAGCGTCACAGCGGGAGGAACTACAGATACGCAGTATTTT. Rearrangement joined TRBV27 to TRBJ2-3, and 9 junction bases match TRBD2. From V the trimming removes 6 bases and from J it removes 3 bases, while the gene matches leave 10 bases of the junction unaccounted for. The CDR1 and CDR2 encoded by the germline V gene (reference sequence) are MNHEY and SMNVEV. From the cysteine through the phenylalanine, the CDR3 covers 16 amino acids. Of all the DNA, just the CDR3 is kept, 48 bases in frame from base 1.